A single sample is the source of the 21 T cell receptor beta chains below, sequenced in a study of cytomegalovirus exposure and HLA in healthy donors (dated by TCRdb to 2015 to 2018). The library came from the immunoSEQ multiplex PCR assay. A mixture of 60 forward primers for TCR Vbeta segments and 13 reverse primers for TCR Jbeta segments was used in the multiplex PCR. Imported from immuneACCESS, the table was reduced by TCRdb to in-frame sequences with V and J called. These copies leave out some clones; in studies compared against another copy, an unresolved V gene accounts for under half, and the cause of the remainder is not known. This sample lists 150,000 or so clones; about 88% were detected once. The ten largest clones capture roughly 2.2% of the sample. Specimen: PBMCs. All receptors derive from a man aged 18 to 35 in good health and CMV-seropositive.

The V and J genes are TRBV6-1 and TRBJ2-7; 9 bases align to TRBD1. This CDR3 has 13 residues. V shed 11 bases, J shed 7 bases, and the junction held 12 bases outside the gene matches. The V gene's germline CDR1 is MNHNS and CDR2 SASEGT. CDR3 DNA sequence: TGTGCCGCTACCGGGACAGGGAGATGGGAGCAGTACTTC. It translates to CAATGTGRWEQYF.

V and J are TRBV7-9 and TRBJ2-7; 8 nucleotides align to TRBD1. CDR3 length equals 15 residues. Germline assignment: CDR1 SEHNR and CDR2 FQNEAQ (reference sequence). V gave up 2 bases and J gave up 5 bases; unmatched junction bases: 8. The CDR3 region is CASSLLAGGIDEQYF. In DNA form, the CDR3 reads TGTGCCAGCAGCTTATTGGCAGGGGGCATCGACGAGCAGTACTTC.

The chain links TRBV7-9 to TRBJ2-7; D may be TRBD2 (6 bases). The CDR3 is made up of 15 amino acids. CDR1 SEHNR and CDR2 FQNEAQ come from the germline V gene (reference sequence). Trimming shortened V by 7 bases and J by 5 bases, and 21 bases separated the two germline ends. DNA of the CDR3: TGTGCCAGCAACCTAGGAGGGCAGGGAAACCACGAGCAGTACTTC. It is translated as CASNLGGQGNHEQYF.

With respect to this clone: Sequence at one end of the junction differs from germline and may be a read error. This chain links TRBV7-2 with TRBJ1-6; D is possibly TRBD1 (6 bases). The CDR3 extends over 15 amino acids. Per the germline V gene, CDR1 is SGHTA and CDR2 is FQGNSA. CDR3 sequence reads: CASTLQGQNNSPLHF. The CDR3 DNA reads TGTGCCAGCACCTTACAGGGACAAAATAATTCACCCCTCCACTTT.

The chain links TRBV7-2 to TRBJ2-1, with D maybe TRBD2 (7 bases). The V and J ends lost 4 bases and 7 bases respectively, with 14 bases between them. The CDR3 is 14 residues long. The germline V gene encodes CDR1 SGHTA and CDR2 FQGNSA. DNA for the CDR3: TGTGCCAGCAGCTCCTTAGGGGGGGCAAATGAGCAGTTCTTC. Its translation: CASSSLGGANEQFF.

The chain carries TRBV6-5 and TRBJ1-2; D unresolved. The CDR3 is made up of 13 amino acids. Trimming stripped 7 bases from V and 0 bases from J, with 9 bases between. CDR1 is MNHEY and CDR2 is SVGAGI in the germline V gene. The CDR3: CASKAGTNYGYTF. CDR3 nucleotides: TGTGCCAGCAAGGCCGGGACTAACTATGGCTACACCTTC.

The chain carries TRBV29-1 and TRBJ1-2; the D is unclear. CDR3 length equals 13 residues. V lost 2 bases, J lost 7 bases, and 14 bases lay in between. Germline V CDR1 and CDR2: SQVTM, ANQGSEA. CDR3 DNA sequence: TGCAGCGTTGAATTGGCACAGATAATTGGCTACACCTTC. Protein sequence: CSVELAQIIGYTF.

The chain has TRBV14 and TRBJ1-2; no clear D. CDR3 length: 14 residues. The germline V gene encodes CDR1 SGHDN and CDR2 FVKESK. Trimming took off 1 base at V and 4 bases at J, with 10 bases between the two ends. The CDR3 sequence is CASSQVDSGYGYTF. CDR3 coding DNA: TGTGCCAGCAGCCAAGTCGATAGTGGCTATGGCTACACCTTC. Combining the CDR3 with reference TRBV14 and TRBJ1-2 gives the whole variable domain EAGVTQFPSHSVIEKGQTVTLRCDPISGHDNLYWYRRVMGKEIKFLLHFVKESKQDESGMPNNRFLAERTGGTYSTLKVQPAELEDSGVYFCASSQVDSGYGYTFGSGTRLTVV.

The CDR3 coding sequence is TGCGCCAGCAGCTCCGGACAGGGACCGTCACCCCTCCACTTT. Amino acid sequence: CASSSGQGPSPLHF. J is TRBJ1-6 and V is TRBV5-1; 8 bases fit TRBD1. Germline V lookup: CDR1 SGHRS, CDR2 YFSETQ. V trimming: 3 bases; J trimming: 10 bases; junction bases outside the gene matches: 6. This CDR3 has 14 residues.

This sequence joins TRBV4-3 and TRBJ1-5, with D unclear. Trimming pared 0 bases from V and 0 bases from J, leaving 6 bases between. The germline V gene has CDR1 LGHNA and CDR2 YSLEER. The CDR3 consists of 15 residues. CDR3 in DNA: TGCGCCAGCAGCCAAGATCCCTATAGCAATCAGCCCCAGCATTTT. As protein: CASSQDPYSNQPQHF.

This chain links TRBV29-1 with TRBJ2-1; D is unclear. Germline V lookup: CDR1 SQVTM, CDR2 ANQGSEA. The V gene lost 0 bases and the J gene lost 2 bases, with 11 bases spanning the gap. This CDR3 spans 15 amino acids. This chain's CDR3 is CSVEDGEKAYNEQFF. CDR3 DNA: TGCAGCGTTGAAGATGGAGAGAAGGCCTACAATGAGCAGTTCTTC.

The chain combines TRBV30 with TRBJ1-4; D is ambiguous. CDR3 length: 19 residues. Germline CDR1 reads GTSNPN; CDR2 reads SVGIG (reference sequence). The ends were cut back, 2 bases at V and 2 bases at J, with 24 bases in the middle. CDR3 sequence reads: CAWSRGRALLRETNEKLFF. CDR3 nucleotide sequence: TGTGCCTGGAGTCGGGGTAGGGCACTACTACGGGAGACTAATGAAAAACTGTTTTTT.

The chain recombines TRBV9 with TRBJ2-5, with TRBD1 matching 7 bases. The CDR3 sequence is 13 residues long. V shed 4 bases and J 11 bases; nucleotides not matched to a gene: 11. Germline loops: CDR1 SGDLS, CDR2 YYNGEE. The CDR3 region is CASSSPQGTEQYF. The CDR3 DNA reads TGTGCCAGCAGCTCACCACAGGGGACAGAGCAGTACTTC. Full variable domain (rest looked up from reference TRBV9 and TRBJ2-5): DSGVTQTPKHLITATGQRVTLRCSPRSGDLSVYWYQQSLDQGLQFLIQYYNGEERAKGNILERFSAQQFPDLHSELNLSSLELGDSALYFCASSSPQGTEQYFGPGTRLLVL.

The chain couples TRBV7-9 to TRBJ1-2; D is undetermined. Germline CDR1 SEHNR, CDR2 FQNEAQ (reference sequence). The CDR3 is 14 residues long. V was clipped by 5 bases and J by 3 bases, with 13 bases between them. CDR3 protein: CASSLINTDYGYTF. DNA of the CDR3: TGTGCCAGCAGCCTCATAAACACAGACTATGGCTACACCTTC.

The CDR3, as DNA: TGTGCCAGCAGCGGGGACTATTACAATGAGCAGTTCTTC. Amino acids: CASSGDYYNEQFF. This sequence joins TRBV6-1 and TRBJ2-1; TRBD2 aligns across 7 bases. Trimming took 6 bases from V and 4 from J; bases not matched to a gene: 3. Germline assignment: CDR1 MNHNS and CDR2 SASEGT. The CDR3 spans 13 residues.

The chain links TRBV18 to TRBJ2-1; 10 bases align to TRBD2. The ends lost 8 bases at V and 0 bases at J; junction bases unmatched: 16. The CDR3 loop spans 19 amino acids. Germline CDR1 and CDR2: KGHSH and LQKENI. The CDR3 region is CASATQRGGPLSSYNEQFF. In DNA, the CDR3 is TGTGCCAGCGCCACGCAGCGGGGGGGCCCCCTAAGCTCCTACAATGAGCAGTTCTTC.

This chain connects TRBV7-8 to TRBJ1-5; 9 bases line up with TRBD1. Trimming at V came to 5 bases and at J to 6 bases, leaving 8 bases not matched to a gene. The germline V gene encodes CDR1 SGHVS and CDR2 FQNEAQ. The CDR3 totals 15 residues. The CDR3 loop reads CASSPNPDRGQPQHF. Here the CDR3 DNA reads TGTGCCAGCAGCCCAAATCCGGACAGGGGTCAGCCCCAGCATTTT.

Notes on this clone: The junction shows a germline mismatch at one end, possibly a read error. This chain joins TRBV7-9 and TRBJ1-1; possibly TRBD1 for D (6 bases). CDR1 and CDR2 (germline): SEHNR, FQNEAQ (reference sequence). The CDR3 sequence is 17 residues long. The DNA for the CDR3 is TGTGCCAGCAGCTTAGGACAGGCCGGTTCGGTGAATACTGAAGCTTTCTTT. Amino acid sequence: CASSLGQAGSVNTEAFF.

J is TRBJ1-1 and V is TRBV19; no firm D call. Germline CDR1 LNHDA, CDR2 SQIVND (reference sequence). V was trimmed by 8 bases and J by 1 base, leaving 11 bases between them. CDR3 length equals 13 residues. The CDR3 loop reads CASRRPTNTEAFF. As DNA, the CDR3 is TGTGCCAGTCGCAGGCCTACGAACACTGAAGCTTTCTTT.

The chain joins TRBV10-1 to TRBJ2-1, with 13 bases lining up with TRBD2. After removal of 2 bases from V and 12 bases from J, the junction contained 10 bases not matched to a gene. Per the germline V gene, CDR1 is WNHNN and CDR2 is SYGVQD (reference sequence). The CDR3 is 16 residues long. CDR3 region: CASSEAGTSGASGQFF. The CDR3 DNA sequence: TGCGCCAGCAGTGAGGCCGGGACTAGCGGGGCGTCGGGGCAGTTCTTC.

V gene TRBV7-2 combines with J gene TRBJ2-5; D is unresolved. With 0 bases removed from V and 4 bases from J, the gap between germline ends came to 12 bases. Germline-derived CDR1 and CDR2 are SGHTA and FQGNSA. The CDR3 consists of 15 residues. The CDR3 protein is CASSLAARSRETQYF. The CDR3 bases are TGTGCCAGCAGCTTAGCGGCAAGGAGTCGAGAGACCCAGTACTTC.